These T cell receptor beta chains were read from a single sample in a study of blood T cell repertoires in COVID-19. Sequencing used immunoSEQ multiplex PCR; TCRdb keeps in-frame clones, though not all of them. The profile shows some 300,000 clones, about 90% of them singletons. The specimen sequenced was peripheral blood. The receptors stem from a woman in her thirties or forties with COVID-19, enrolled during active disease. Each CDR3 is given with its conserved first and last residue. A D gene is named only where the DNA matches it firmly. A row's size may be missing; if present it is once, few, many or a size class.

TRBV28,.,TRBJ1-6,.,CASSSGGNTGGSPLHF,TGTGCCAGCAGTTCCGGGGGGAACACTGGGGGTTCACCCCTCCACTTT
TRBV7-2,.,TRBJ1-2,.,CASSDRTIYGYTF,TGTGCCAGCTCGGACAGAACCATCTATGGCTACACCTTC
TRBV27,TRBD2,TRBJ2-2,.,CASSFRWEGNTGELFF,TGTGCCAGCAGTTTTAGGTGGGAGGGAAACACCGGGGAGCTGTTTTTT
TRBV29-1,.,TRBJ2-2,.,CSVYGTLNTGELFF,TGCAGCGTTTACGGTACCTTGAACACCGGGGAGCTGTTTTTT
TRBV7-8,.,TRBJ1-2,.,CATGAGLDGYTF,TGTGCCACCGGTGCGGGTCTGGATGGCTACACCTTC
TRBV15,TRBD1,TRBJ2-1,.,CATSSPDRGRGNEQFF,TGTGCCACCAGCAGCCCCGACAGGGGGCGCGGCAATGAGCAGTTCTTC
TRBV6-5,.,TRBJ2-5,.,CASSSGPSQETQYF,TGTGCCAGCAGTAGCGGGCCGTCTCAAGAGACCCAGTACTTC
TRBV7-8,TRBD2,TRBJ2-2,.,CASIKRWGGNTGELFF,TGTGCCAGCATCAAACGGTGGGGGGGTAACACCGGGGAGCTGTTTTTT
TRBV5-6,.,TRBJ2-7,.,CASSFRAGEQYF,TGTGCCAGCAGCTTCAGGGCAGGCGAGCAGTACTTC
TRBV6-2/TRBV6-3,TRBD1,TRBJ2-2,.,CASSQPGQGRDGELFF,TGTGCCAGCAGTCAACCGGGACAGGGAAGAGACGGGGAGCTGTTTTTT
TRBV19,TRBD1,TRBJ2-1,.,CASRTGLLPYNEQFF,TGTGCCAGTCGGACAGGGCTCTTACCATACAATGAGCAGTTCTTC
TRBV28,.,TRBJ2-1,.,CASQEGFTSYNEQFF,TGTGCCAGCCAAGAGGGATTTACCTCCTACAATGAGCAGTTCTTC
TRBV19,.,TRBJ2-3,once,CASSPTGVLTQYF,TGTGCCAGTAGTCCGACGGGGGTCCTTACGCAGTATTTT
TRBV5-1,.,TRBJ1-4,.,CASREEPTNEKLFF,TGCGCCAGCAGAGAGGAACCAACTAATGAAAAACTGTTTTTT
TRBV5-4,.,TRBJ2-5,.,CASSSARQKQETQYF,TGTGCCAGCAGCTCCGCGAGACAGAAACAAGAGACCCAGTACTTC
TRBV28,TRBD1,TRBJ1-1,.,CASSYWTGGTMNTEAFF,TGTGCCAGCAGTTATTGGACAGGGGGGACTATGAACACTGAAGCTTTCTTT
TRBV12-5,.,TRBJ2-7,.,CASGLMALGTFWEQYF,TGTGCTAGTGGTTTGATGGCCCTAGGAACCTTCTGGGAGCAGTACTTC
TRBV28,TRBD1,TRBJ1-3,.,CASSLYPTGGENTIYF,TGTGCCAGCAGTTTATACCCGACAGGGGGTGAAAACACCATATATTTT
TRBV4-2,.,TRBJ1-6,.,CASSQESGMYSPLHF,TGTGCCAGCAGCCAAGAGTCAGGGATGTATTCACCCCTCCACTTT
TRBV28,.,TRBJ2-7,.,CASSSVPWSEQYF,TGTGCCAGCAGTTCCGTTCCTTGGAGCGAGCAGTACTTC
TRBV19,TRBD2,TRBJ2-5,.,CATRGGPGTWRPTQYF,TGTGCCACCCGGGGGGGACCAGGCACCTGGAGGCCGACCCAGTACTTC
TRBV29-1,.,TRBJ2-2,.,CSVGGPTGELFF,TGCAGCGTAGGGGGTCCAACCGGGGAGCTGTTTTTT
TRBV7-3,.,TRBJ1-1,.,CASSTGSGGDTEAFF,TGTGCCAGCAGCACCGGATCCGGGGGGGACACTGAAGCTTTCTTT
TRBV2,TRBD2,TRBJ2-7,.,CASSSPTSGSSPEQYF,TGTGCCAGCAGTTCACCGACTAGCGGGAGTTCCCCCGAGCAGTACTTC
TRBV7-2,.,TRBJ1-2,once,CASSLAGIDYGYTF,TGTGCCAGCAGCTTGGCAGGGATCGACTATGGCTACACCTTC
TRBV28,TRBD1,TRBJ1-1,.,CASSRDRSKAFF,TGTGCCAGCAGCAGGGACAGGTCAAAAGCTTTCTTT